This T cell receptor beta chain was retrieved from a study of T cell responses to AZD1222 COVID-19 vaccine. Findings of the study overall: Baseline testing showed seropositivity in only a handful of AZD1222 recipients.

The CDR3 extends over 12 amino acids. Germline V lookup: CDR1 SGHNT, CDR2 YENEEA. V was shortened by 5 bases and J by 4 bases, with 8 bases between the two germline ends. Sequenced by immunoSEQ multiplex PCR; TCRdb stores in-frame clones only, minus some. This sample has 64,000 or so clones; roughly 84% occur once, and the top ten carry approximately 7.4%. About this clone itself: Its target is unknown.

The V gene is TRBV11-3, the J gene TRBJ2-5; D perhaps matches TRBD1 (5 bases). Sequenced here: peripheral blood, sampled on day 0 of AZD1222 vaccination. The receptor comes from an adult in good health. The CDR3 here is CASSGAGETQYF. In DNA, the CDR3 is TGTGCCAGCAGCGGGGCCGGAGAGACCCAGTACTTC.